This entry features one T cell receptor (beta chain) sequence. Its antigen is as yet unknown. Germline CDR1 SGHVS, CDR2 FQNEAQ. This CDR3 has 14 residues. Trimming removed 10 bases from V and 0 bases from J, with 13 bases in between. The data stem from a study of response to subunit inactivated influenza vaccine. Findings and limits, study-wide: The authors suggested that few new T cells are recruited per seasonal influenza vaccination.

Via MiXCR, TCRdb re-called the RT-PCR reads, giving one row per CDR3 protein. In the table there are roughly 700,000 distinct CDR3 sequences, around 14% of which are singletons. The receptor was isolated from a man in his fifties or sixties who received an inactivated influenza vaccine. This rearrangement joins TRBV7-8 to TRBJ2-1; no definite D call. This material consisted of PBMCs from blood, taken about 11 days after vaccination. The chain's CDR3 is CATINSHSYNEQFF. CDR3 in DNA: TGTGCCACCATCAACTCCCACTCCTACAATGAGCAGTTCTTC.